These T cell receptor beta chains were read from a single sample in a study of blood T cell repertoires in COVID-19. The table came from immunoSEQ multiplex PCR; TCRdb's copy has only in-frame clones and leaves some out. The sample gives hundreds of thousands of clones, roughly 90% of which show up once; approximately 1.4% is in the top ten. Material for sequencing was peripheral blood. These receptors all stem from a woman under 40 with active or convalescent COVID-19. CDR3s include the opening cysteine and the closing phenylalanine or tryptophan. D genes are given only for firm matches. Part of the rows lack a size; the others show once, few, many or a class for expanded clones.

abundance: once; j_gene: TRBJ2-7; d_gene: TRBD2; v_gene: TRBV7-2; CDR3aa: CASSLSGRAGYEQYF; CDR3nt: TGTGCCAGCAGCCTTAGCGGGAGGGCTGGCTACGAGCAGTACTTC
abundance: -; j_gene: TRBJ1-1; d_gene: TRBD1; v_gene: TRBV18; CDR3aa: CASSPSTGGTTEAFF; CDR3nt: TGTGCCAGCTCACCATCGACAGGGGGCACCACTGAAGCTTTCTTT
abundance: -; j_gene: TRBJ2-5; d_gene: TRBD1; v_gene: TRBV27; CDR3aa: CASSSHRDRGQETQYF; CDR3nt: TGTGCCAGCAGTTCTCACCGGGACAGGGGACAAGAGACCCAGTACTTC
abundance: few; j_gene: TRBJ1-3; d_gene: -; v_gene: TRBV29-1; CDR3aa: CSVEGMEGNGNTIYF; CDR3nt: TGCAGCGTTGAAGGGATGGAGGGAAACGGAAACACCATATATTTT
abundance: -; j_gene: TRBJ2-3; d_gene: TRBD1; v_gene: TRBV6-4; CDR3aa: CASSPGGVGADTQYF; CDR3nt: TGTGCCAGCAGCCCAGGGGGAGTTGGTGCAGATACGCAGTATTTT
abundance: -; j_gene: TRBJ2-3; d_gene: -; v_gene: TRBV7-9; CDR3aa: CASSTGCFTDTQYF; CDR3nt: TGTGCCAGCAGCACCGGTTGTTTCACAGATACGCAGTATTTT
abundance: -; j_gene: TRBJ1-1; d_gene: -; v_gene: TRBV27; CDR3aa: CASRLEGGIGTEAFF; CDR3nt: TGTGCCAGCAGACTGGAGGGAGGGATAGGCACTGAAGCTTTCTTT
abundance: -; j_gene: TRBJ1-2; d_gene: TRBD1; v_gene: TRBV25-1; CDR3aa: CALWDSYGYTF; CDR3nt: TGTGCCCTTTGGGACAGCTATGGCTACACCTTC
abundance: -; j_gene: TRBJ2-7; d_gene: TRBD1; v_gene: TRBV10-3; CDR3aa: CAISDLGFGTGNYEQYF; CDR3nt: TGTGCCATCAGTGATCTCGGGTTCGGGACAGGGAACTACGAGCAGTACTTC
abundance: -; j_gene: TRBJ1-4; d_gene: -; v_gene: TRBV7-9; CDR3aa: CASSLVGGTNEKLFF; CDR3nt: TGTGCCAGCAGCTTAGTCGGGGGAACTAATGAAAAACTGTTTTTT
abundance: -; j_gene: TRBJ2-5; d_gene: TRBD2; v_gene: TRBV7-9; CDR3aa: CASSITSGGAKETQYF; CDR3nt: TGTGCCAGCAGCATCACTAGCGGGGGGGCCAAAGAGACCCAGTACTTC
abundance: -; j_gene: TRBJ1-2; d_gene: -; v_gene: TRBV2; CDR3aa: CASRWRQGYTF; CDR3nt: TGTGCCAGCAGGTGGCGACAAGGCTACACCTTC
abundance: -; j_gene: TRBJ1-5; d_gene: TRBD1; v_gene: TRBV6-5; CDR3aa: CASRLQGAGGQPQHF; CDR3nt: TGTGCCAGCAGGCTACAGGGGGCCGGGGGTCAGCCCCAGCATTTT